The next 8 T cell receptor beta chains were all read from a single sample in a study of T-cell memory formation after mild COVID-19. From the 5' RACE reads, TCRdb called clonotypes with MiXCR, one entry per CDR3 protein. Of a few hundred thousand distinct CDR3 sequences listed, approximately 19% are singletons. Source material: PBMCs or a T cell subset sorted from them (not recorded which). The origin of the receptors is a man younger than 35 who had mild COVID-19 (a few samples of this study predate the infection). Cell type and time point are not known.

The CDR3 spells CASSTTDRVEQYV. The DNA of the CDR3 is TGTGCCAGTAGTACTACGGACAGGGTCGAGCAGTACGTC. The chain recombines TRBV19 with TRBJ2-7; 8 nucleotides align to TRBD1. Germline CDR1 and CDR2: LNHDA and SQIVND (reference sequence). This CDR3 spans 13 amino acids. The V and J ends lost 4 bases and 6 bases, in that order; junction bases with no gene match: 5.

CDR3 sequence reads: CSAPDRGQETQYF. CDR3 in DNA: TGCAGTGCTCCTGACAGGGGTCAAGAGACCCAGTACTTC. The chain is built from TRBV20-1 and TRBJ2-5; 8 nucleotides agree with TRBD1. Per the germline V gene, CDR1 is DFQATT and CDR2 is SNEGSKA (reference sequence). The CDR3 sequence is 13 residues long. Losses at the gene ends were 5 bases for V and 2 bases for J; bases not matched to a gene: 4.

The rearrangement links TRBV5-1 to TRBJ2-2, with TRBD1 matching over 9 bases. CDR1 and CDR2 from the germline V gene are SGHRS and YFSETQ. The CDR3 is 14 residues long. The V and J ends lost 7 bases and 5 bases, in that order; junction bases with no gene match: 6. The CDR3 region has the DNA TGCGCCAGCGGCCCGACAGGGGGAACCGGGGAGCTGTTTTTT. Translation: CASGPTGGTGELFF.

The chain combines TRBV29-1 with TRBJ2-5, with 8 bases fitting TRBD2. The CDR3 covers 14 residues. The J segment lost 5 bases and the V segment lost 2 bases, leaving 7 bases of the junction unmatched. Per the germline V gene, CDR1 is SQVTM and CDR2 is ANQGSEA. This CDR3 reads CSVELAGLGETQYF. The DNA of the CDR3 is TGCAGCGTTGAATTAGCGGGGCTAGGGGAGACCCAGTACTTC.

V is TRBV20-1 and J is TRBJ2-7; D is undetermined. Per the germline V gene, CDR1 is DFQATT and CDR2 is SNEGSKA (reference sequence). The CDR3 loop spans 13 amino acids. V shed 3 bases and J shed 2 bases, with 11 bases lying between them. CDR3 nucleotides: TGCAGTGCTAGGGTACGGAATACCTACGAGCAGTACTTC. It encodes CSARVRNTYEQYF.

There are a few counts of this clonotype. The rearrangement joins TRBV7-8 to TRBJ1-1; D is unclear. The germline CDR1 and CDR2 sequences are SGHVS and FQNEAQ. CDR3 length equals 13 residues. Trimming removed 5 bases at V and 6 bases at J, with 13 bases between. The CDR3 DNA reads as TGTGCCAGCAGCCTTAGGTACAGCTCTGAAGCTTTCTTT. Translated: CASSLRYSSEAFF.

This clonotype was seen a handful of times. The V call is TRBV9, the J call TRBJ2-1; 10 bases fit TRBD2. V gave up 3 bases and J gave up 8 bases; unmatched junction bases: 11. The CDR3 sequence is 16 residues long. Germline-derived CDR1 and CDR2 are SGDLS and YYNGEE. Written as DNA, the CDR3 is TGTGCCAGCAGCGAGACCCCCCAGCGGGGGGGCGATGAGCAGTTCTTC. Amino acid sequence: CASSETPQRGGDEQFF.

This chain joins TRBV5-1 and TRBJ1-1; D not certain. Germline-derived CDR1 and CDR2 are SGHRS and YFSETQ. CDR3 length: 12 residues. V lost 0 bases and J 10 bases, leaving 10 bases between the germline ends. CDR3 protein: CASSLDSNIAFF. DNA of the CDR3: TGCGCCAGCAGCTTGGACTCGAATATAGCTTTCTTT.